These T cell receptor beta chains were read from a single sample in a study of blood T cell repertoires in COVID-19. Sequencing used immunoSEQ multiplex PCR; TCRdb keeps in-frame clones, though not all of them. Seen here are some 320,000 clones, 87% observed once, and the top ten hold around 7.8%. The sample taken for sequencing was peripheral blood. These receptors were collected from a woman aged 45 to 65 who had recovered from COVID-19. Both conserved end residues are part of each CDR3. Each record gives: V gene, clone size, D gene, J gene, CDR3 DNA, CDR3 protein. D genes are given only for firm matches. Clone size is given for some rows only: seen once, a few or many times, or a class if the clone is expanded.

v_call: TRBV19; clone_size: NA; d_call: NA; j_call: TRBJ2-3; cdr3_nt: TGTGCCAGTAGTATAACTTCGGCAGATACGCAGTATTTT; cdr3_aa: CASSITSADTQYF
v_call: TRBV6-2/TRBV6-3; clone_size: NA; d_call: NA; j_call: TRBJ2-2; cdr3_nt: TGTGCCAGCAGTTACCAAGGGGGAGGGCCCGGGGAGCTGTTTTTT; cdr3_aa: CASSYQGGGPGELFF
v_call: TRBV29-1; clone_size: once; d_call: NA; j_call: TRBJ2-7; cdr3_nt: TGCAGCGTCGCTACAGTTTACGAGCAGTACTTC; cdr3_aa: CSVATVYEQYF
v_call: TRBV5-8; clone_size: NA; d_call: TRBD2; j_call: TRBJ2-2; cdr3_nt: TGTGCCAGCAGCTTCCGGACTAGCGGTAACACCGGGGAGCTGTTTTTT; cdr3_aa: CASSFRTSGNTGELFF
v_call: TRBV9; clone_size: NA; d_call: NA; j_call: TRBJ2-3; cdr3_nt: TGTGCCAGCAGCGTAGCTGGTGAAACAGCCCAGGGTACGCAGTATTTT; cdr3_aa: CASSVAGETAQGTQYF
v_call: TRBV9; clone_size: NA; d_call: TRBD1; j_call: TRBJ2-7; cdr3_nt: TGTGCCAGCAGCTCTGCGACAGGGAGAGGCCACGAGCAGTACTTC; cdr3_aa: CASSSATGRGHEQYF
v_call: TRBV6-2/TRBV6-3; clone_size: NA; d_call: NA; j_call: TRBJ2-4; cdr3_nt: TGTGCCAGCAGTCGGACATCTGACATTCAGTACTTC; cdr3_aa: CASSRTSDIQYF
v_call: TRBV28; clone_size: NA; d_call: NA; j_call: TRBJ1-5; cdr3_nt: TGTGCCAGCAGTTTCCCGAGGCCCTCTTATAGCAATCAGCCCCAGCATTTT; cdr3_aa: CASSFPRPSYSNQPQHF
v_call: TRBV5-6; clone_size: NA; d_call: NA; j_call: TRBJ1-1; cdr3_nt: TGTGCCAGCAGCTTAATCGGACACCTGAACACTGAAGCTTTCTTT; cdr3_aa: CASSLIGHLNTEAFF
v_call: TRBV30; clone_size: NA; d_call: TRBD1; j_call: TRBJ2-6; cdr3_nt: TGTGCCATAGGACAGGCGGCTGGGGCCAACGTCCTGACTTTC; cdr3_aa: CAIGQAAGANVLTF
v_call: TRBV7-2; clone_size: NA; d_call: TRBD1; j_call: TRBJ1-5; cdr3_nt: TGTGCCAGCAGCTTTAGCCAGGGGGGCAATCAGCCCCAGCATTTT; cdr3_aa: CASSFSQGGNQPQHF
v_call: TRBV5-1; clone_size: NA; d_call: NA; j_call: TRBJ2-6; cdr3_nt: TGCGCCAGCAGCCTAGGACAGCCCTACTCTGGGGCCAACGTCCTGACTTTC; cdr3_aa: CASSLGQPYSGANVLTF
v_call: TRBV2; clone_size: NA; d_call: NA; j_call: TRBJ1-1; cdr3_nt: TGTGCCAGCAGTGAGGAGGGGAGGGGCACTGAAGCTTTCTTT; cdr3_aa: CASSEEGRGTEAFF
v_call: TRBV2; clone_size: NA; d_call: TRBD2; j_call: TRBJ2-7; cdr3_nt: TGTGCCGGTAGCGGGGAGCACTACGAGCAGTACTTC; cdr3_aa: CAGSGEHYEQYF
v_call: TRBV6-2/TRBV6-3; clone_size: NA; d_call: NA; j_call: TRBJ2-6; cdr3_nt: TGTGCCAGCAGTCGCCAGGGGCCCGGTTCTGGGGCCAACGTCCTGACTTTC; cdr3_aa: CASSRQGPGSGANVLTF
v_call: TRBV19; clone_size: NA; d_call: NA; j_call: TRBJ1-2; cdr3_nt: TGTGCCAGTAGTATAGATCGAGAACCCTATGGCTACACCTTC; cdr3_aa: CASSIDREPYGYTF
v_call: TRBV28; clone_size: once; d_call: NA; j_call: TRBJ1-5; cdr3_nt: TGTGCCAGCAGGCCGCAGGGAAGTTTCAATCAGCCCCAGCATTTT; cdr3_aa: CASRPQGSFNQPQHF
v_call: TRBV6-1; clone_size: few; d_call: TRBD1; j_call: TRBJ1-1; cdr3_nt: TGTGCCAGCAGTGAAGCGCGGTGGCAGGGGGCTGAAGCTTTCTTT; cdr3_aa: CASSEARWQGAEAFF
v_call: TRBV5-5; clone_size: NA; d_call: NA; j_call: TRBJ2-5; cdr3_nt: TGTGCCAGCGCTTCTAGGCCTGTCCAAGAGACCCAGTACTTC; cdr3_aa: CASASRPVQETQYF